This paragraph reports one T cell receptor beta chain. This table comes from immunoSEQ multiplex PCR, and its TCRdb copy is limited to in-frame clones, with some not included. The sample lists 220,000 or so clones; roughly 84% were seen once. This sample stems from a study of blood T cell repertoires in COVID-19. Per the germline V gene, CDR1 is ENHRY and CDR2 is SYGVKD. The V end was cut by 7 bases, the J end by 1 base, with 13 bases between. The CDR3 has 15 amino acids. The chain recombines TRBV10-3 with TRBJ2-2; weak D call: TRBD1 (6 bases). This receptor was identified in a woman aged 40 to 50 who had recovered from COVID-19. Source material: PBMCs or T cells enriched from blood (not recorded which). The CDR3 loop is CAIKPSTGNTGELFF. DNA for the CDR3: TGTGCCATCAAGCCCTCGACAGGGAACACCGGGGAGCTGTTTTTT.